This passage covers 9 T cell receptor beta chains from one sample sequenced in a study of tumor-infiltrating lymphocytes in primary liver carcinoma. Total RNA and DNA came together from around 18-30 mg of bulk tissue without cell sorting. TCR beta cDNA was prepared out of around 460 ng total RNA by means of a constant-region primer. Slightly modified ARM-PCR served as the procedure for the TCR beta libraries. These libraries came from three rounds of nested multiplex PCR. Each of the first two PCR rounds ran about 9 cycles with TRBV1-TRBV30 forward and C-beta reverse primers. TCRdb independently ran MiXCR on the multiplex PCR reads; one entry per CDR3 protein. The table has about 190,000 distinct CDR3 sequences, 70% to 90% seen once. The specimen was tumor tissue from primary liver carcinoma. The receptors stem from a man aged 40-50 years with primary liver carcinoma and hepatitis B virus infection.

The V and J genes are TRBV18 and TRBJ2-1, with D possibly TRBD1 on 6 matching bases. Deletions cut 6 bases from V and 7 bases from J, with 13 bases between. The germline gives CDR1 KGHSH, CDR2 LQKENI. This CDR3 is 13 amino acids long. CDR3 loop: CASSLSRGNEQFF. The CDR3 DNA follows: TGTGCCAGCTCGCTCAGCAGGGGTAATGAGCAGTTCTTC.

In regard to this clonotype: Because the CDR3 is missing its conserved closing phenylalanine or tryptophan, this is likely a read error. Written as DNA, the CDR3 is TGTGCCATCAGCATCGGACAGGCCAACACTGAAGCTTTCATT. Translated, it gives CAISIGQANTEAFI. The chain is built from TRBV6-5 and TRBJ1-1, with 7 positions matching TRBD1. Germline assignment: CDR1 MNHEY and CDR2 SVGAGI. CDR3 size: 14 residues. The junction had 10 bases not matched to a gene; V was cut back by 10 bases and J by 2 bases.

The rearrangement links TRBV4-2 to TRBJ2-1; D uncertain. V lost 9 bases and J 6 bases, leaving 21 bases between the germline ends. The CDR3 extends over 15 amino acids. CDR1 and CDR2 (germline): LGHNA, YNFKEQ. In nucleotides, the CDR3 is TGTGCCAGTGGCCATGTTAGTTTCTCCGGCAATGAGCAGTTCTTC. It codes for CASGHVSFSGNEQFF.

Notes on this clonotype: At one end the junction does not follow the germline gene, possibly because of a read error. J is TRBJ2-3 and V is TRBV11-2, with D perhaps TRBD1 (6 bases). Germline values: CDR1 SGHAT, CDR2 FQNNGV. This CDR3 region has 16 residues. In DNA, the CDR3 is TGTGCCAGCAACGGAAGAAGTACAGGGAACACAGATACACAGTTTTTT. Translated, it gives CASNGRSTGNTDTQFF. Complete variable domain (other parts from reference TRBV11-2 and TRBJ2-3): EAGVAQSPRYKIIEKRQSVAFWCNPISGHATLYWYQQILGQGPKLLIQFQNNGVVDDSQLPKDRFSAERLKGVDSTLKIQPAKLEDSAVYLCASNGRSTGNTDTQFFGPGTRLTVL.

Details on this clonotype: A junction boundary mismatches the germline segment, possibly from a read error. This chain uses TRBV5-4 with TRBJ2-1; TRBD2 agrees at 10 bases. The CDR3 has 16 amino acids. Germline V gene lookup returns CDR1 SGHNT and CDR2 YYREEE (reference sequence). CDR3: CASSGLAASSYNEQIF. The CDR3 DNA reads as TGTGCCAGCAGTGGACTAGCGGCAAGCTCCTACAATGAGCAGATCTTC.

This clonotype was recorded only once. Its ends do not fully match the called genes, so a read error is possible. J is TRBJ2-3 and V is TRBV6-1, with 9 bases matching TRBD2. CDR1 and CDR2 (germline): MNHNS, SASEGT. The CDR3 runs 16 residues. CDR3 loop: CASTEMAGGRTDTQYF. Written as DNA, the CDR3 is TGTGCCAGCACTGAGATGGCGGGAGGGAGGACAGATACACAGTATTTT.

On this clonotype: The missing conserved phenylalanine or tryptophan at the end of this CDR3 makes a read error likely. This chain uses TRBV29-1 with TRBJ2-5; D ambiguous. The CDR3 runs 12 residues. The germline gives CDR1 SQVTM, CDR2 ANQGSEA. Here the CDR3 DNA reads TGCACCGTTGTTGGCTCCGTGGAATCCCAGTACATC. This gives the protein CTVVGSVESQYI.

In this sample, this clonotype turned up once. The chain has TRBV20-1 and TRBJ2-1, with 8 nucleotides matching TRBD2. Looked up from germline, CDR1 is DFQATT and CDR2 is SNEGSKA (reference sequence). Trimming removed 4 bases from V and 15 bases from J; junction bases left unmatched: 14. The CDR3 runs 13 residues. The CDR3 spells CSATPRRCGRLFF. The CDR3 region has the DNA TGCAGTGCTACGCCTCGTCGATGCGGGAGGCTGTTCTTC.

Details on this clonotype: Germline is not matched at one junction end, which may reflect a read error. This rearrangement joins TRBV11-2 to TRBJ2-1; D is ambiguous. This CDR3 spans 15 amino acids. Per the germline V gene, CDR1 is SGHAT and CDR2 is FQNNGV. CDR3 amino acids: CASKIRWSSYNELFF. CDR3 sequence (DNA): TGTGCCAGCAAAATCCGCTGGAGCTCCTACAATGAGCTGTTCTTC.